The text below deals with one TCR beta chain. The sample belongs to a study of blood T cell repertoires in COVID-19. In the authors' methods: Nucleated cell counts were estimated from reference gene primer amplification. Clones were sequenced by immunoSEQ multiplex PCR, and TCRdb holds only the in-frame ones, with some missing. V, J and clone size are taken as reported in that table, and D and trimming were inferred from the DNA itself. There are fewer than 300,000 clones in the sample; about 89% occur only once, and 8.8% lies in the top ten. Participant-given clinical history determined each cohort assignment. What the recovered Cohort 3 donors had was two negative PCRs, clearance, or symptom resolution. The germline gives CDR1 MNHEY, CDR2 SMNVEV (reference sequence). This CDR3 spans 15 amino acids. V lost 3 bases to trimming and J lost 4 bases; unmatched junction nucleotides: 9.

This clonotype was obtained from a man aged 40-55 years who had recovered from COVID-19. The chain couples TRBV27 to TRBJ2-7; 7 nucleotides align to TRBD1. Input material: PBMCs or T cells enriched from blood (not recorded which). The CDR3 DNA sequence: TGTGCCAGCAGTTTCCTAGGGGGCTCCGAATACGAGCAGTACTTC. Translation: CASSFLGGSEYEQYF.